One and the same sample provided the 21 T cell receptor beta chains below, sequenced in a study of Graves' ophthalmopathy and Graves' hyperthyroidism (dated by TCRdb to about 2018). TCRdb shows the sequencer as Illumina HiSeq 2000. For repertoire sequencing, the TCR beta CDR3 regions were amplified from RNA transcripts. A first-round RT-PCR used HTBI primers with the Qiagen OneStep RT-PCR kit, followed by a second-round multiplex PCR, size selection and purification. TCRdb reprocessed the public reads (quality trimming at Q25 with fastp, clone calling with MiXCR) and kept in-frame beta chains. Rows with one shared CDR3 protein collapse into an entry with the most common genes and DNA. In this sample the table shows 350,000 to 400,000 distinct CDR3 sequences, around 20% of which occur a single time. Of the sample, 1.5% to 2% is held by the ten largest clones. What was sequenced was peripheral blood. The source of these receptors is a woman between 18 and 29 years old with Graves' ophthalmopathy. Donor details come from another sample of the same person, matched by shared clones.

In its sample, this clonotype was seen a few times. The J gene is TRBJ2-7, the V gene TRBV5-1, with D perhaps TRBD2 (6 bases). CDR3 length: 15 amino acids. Trimming removed 2 bases at V and 0 bases at J, with 12 bases between. From germline, CDR1 is SGHRS and CDR2 YFSETQ. CDR3 DNA: TGCGCCAGCAGCTTCGGCGGGGTGAGCTCCTACGAGCAGTACTTC. This translates into CASSFGGVSSYEQYF.

The V and J genes are TRBV6-2 or TRBV6-3 and TRBJ1-1; D call uncertain. Trimming took off 6 bases at V and 1 base at J, with 12 bases between the two ends. The V gene's germline CDR1 is MNHEY and CDR2 SVGEGT. CDR3 length equals 14 residues. Here the CDR3 DNA reads TGTGCCAGCAGGCGAGAGGTATCGAACACTGAAGCTTTCTTT. Amino acid sequence: CASRREVSNTEAFF.

In this sample, this clonotype turned up many times. The V call is TRBV24-1, the J call TRBJ2-7, with D perhaps matching TRBD1 (6 bases). The CDR3 runs 15 residues. Deletions cut 4 bases from V and 12 bases from J, with 24 bases between. In germline, CDR1 is KGHDR, CDR2 SFDVKD. CDR3 coding DNA: TGTGCCACCAGTGAAACCTCCGGGACACAAGGGCTCGGGTACTTC. It codes for CATSETSGTQGLGYF.

Only a few counts were recorded for this clonotype. V is TRBV7-8 and J is TRBJ2-5, with a tentative D call TRBD1 (6 bases). The germline V gene has CDR1 SGHVS and CDR2 FQNEAQ. V lost 5 bases and J 5 bases, leaving 18 bases between the germline ends. The CDR3 totals 15 residues. This chain's CDR3 is CASSPGTLPRETQYF. CDR3 sequence (DNA): TGTGCCAGCAGCCCGGGGACACTCCCCCGGGAGACCCAGTACTTC.

Here the CDR3 reads CASGLGLAGSSYEQYF. In DNA, the CDR3 is TGTGCTAGTGGTCTTGGACTAGCGGGATCATCCTACGAGCAGTACTTC. This chain connects TRBV12-5 to TRBJ2-7, with TRBD2 identical over 12 bases. V gave up 5 bases and J gave up 1 base; unmatched junction bases: 6. Germline V gene data show CDR1 as LGHNT and CDR2 as FRNRAP. The CDR3 is made up of 16 amino acids.

This clonotype was recorded many times. The chain combines TRBV6-5 with TRBJ1-2; no firm D call. Germline loops: CDR1 MNHEY, CDR2 SVGAGI. V was trimmed by 1 base and J by 4 bases, leaving 19 bases between them. The CDR3 contains 17 residues. The CDR3 here is CASSYYMRIGPLYGYTF. The CDR3 DNA sequence: TGTGCCAGCAGTTACTACATGAGAATAGGGCCCCTCTATGGCTACACCTTC.

The table lists this clonotype with many counts. V gene TRBV27 combines with J gene TRBJ1-1, with D unresolved. Trimming pared 4 bases from V and 1 base from J, leaving 10 bases between. The length of the CDR3 is 14 residues. The V gene's germline CDR1 is MNHEY and CDR2 SMNVEV (reference sequence). CDR3 residues: CASSSRAQNTEAFF. The CDR3 coding sequence is TGTGCCAGCAGTTCCCGGGCCCAGAACACTGAAGCTTTCTTT.

The chain couples TRBV20-1 to TRBJ2-7; no clear D gene. The germline gives CDR1 DFQATT, CDR2 SNEGSKA (reference sequence). CDR3 length equals 13 residues. CDR3 in amino acids: CSAESDSLGTQYF. CDR3 nucleotides: TGCAGCGCAGAGTCAGATTCCCTGGGAACGCAGTACTTC.

This clonotype was picked up many times. The chain joins TRBV7-2 to TRBJ2-5, with 7 nucleotides matching TRBD2. V lost 5 bases to trimming and J lost 5 bases; unmatched junction nucleotides: 8. CDR1 is SGHTA and CDR2 is FQGNSA in the germline V gene. The CDR3 runs to 14 residues. The CDR3 sequence: CASSPNWGGETQYF. DNA for the CDR3: TGTGCCAGCAGCCCCAATTGGGGGGGGGAGACCCAGTACTTC.

This clonotype was picked up many times. The chain has TRBV12-3 or TRBV12-4 and TRBJ2-4, with a weak D call TRBD1 (6 bases). This CDR3 has 15 residues. V was cut by 10 bases and J by 1 base, with 17 bases left in between. DNA of the CDR3: TGTGCCACCTCTACAGGGCGGTGGGCCAAAAACATTCAGTACTTC. Its protein is CATSTGRWAKNIQYF.

This clonotype occurred many times. The chain couples TRBV28 to TRBJ2-7; 7 bases are shared with TRBD2. This CDR3 contains 14 residues. Germline V gene data show CDR1 as MDHEN and CDR2 as SYDVKM. V trimming: 2 bases; J trimming: 7 bases; junction bases outside the gene matches: 8. CDR3 region: CASSLVGGPGEQYF. In DNA, the CDR3 is TGTGCCAGCAGTTTAGTGGGAGGGCCGGGGGAGCAGTACTTC. Looking up the rest from reference TRBV28 and TRBJ2-7 gives the full variable domain: DVKVTQSSRYLVKRTGEKVFLECVQDMDHENMFWYRQDPGLGLRLIYFSYDVKMKEKGDIPEGYSVSREKKERFSLILESASTNQTSMYLCASSLVGGPGEQYFGPGTRLTVT.

At least ten counts were recorded for this clonotype. This chain joins TRBV28 and TRBJ1-5; possible D gene TRBD1, 6 bases. The CDR3 runs 15 residues. Between the trimmed V and J ends, which lost 4 bases and 8 bases, there was a span of 18 bases. CDR1 is MDHEN, CDR2 SYDVKM, per germline. The CDR3 nucleotides are TGTGCCAGCAGTTACGGGACACCCGAAGGGAAGCCCCAGCATTTT. This codes for CASSYGTPEGKPQHF.

This clonotype was observed many times. The chain employs TRBV6-2 or TRBV6-3 and TRBJ1-5; no definite D call. CDR3 length: 14 residues. V was shortened by 7 bases and J by 1 base, with 11 bases between the two germline ends. The germline gives CDR1 MNHEY, CDR2 SVGEGT. The CDR3: CASNIVGSNQPQHF. The CDR3 nucleotides read TGTGCCAGCAACATAGTCGGGAGCAATCAGCCCCAGCATTTT.

This clonotype was counted many times. The V and J genes are TRBV7-3 and TRBJ2-2; D may match TRBD1 or TRBD2 (5 bases each). With 4 bases removed from V and 5 bases from J, the gap between germline ends came to 14 bases. The CDR3 is made up of 15 amino acids. Germline CDR1 reads SGHTA; CDR2 reads FQGTGA. The chain's CDR3 is CASSWDGSKTGELFF. The CDR3 coding sequence is TGTGCCAGCAGCTGGGACGGCAGCAAGACCGGGGAGCTGTTTTTT. The full variable domain, its missing parts supplied by reference TRBV7-3 and TRBJ2-2, is GAGVSQTPSNKVTEKGKYVELRCDPISGHTALYWYRQSLGQGPEFLIYFQGTGAADDSGLPNDRFFAVRPEGSVSTLKIQRTERGDSAVYLCASSWDGSKTGELFFGEGSRLTVL.

Many counts were recorded for this clonotype. The V and J genes are TRBV20-1 and TRBJ1-2; 7 bases map to TRBD1. The V and J ends lost 2 bases and 2 bases, in that order; junction bases with no gene match: 8. The length of the CDR3 is 15 residues. The germline gives CDR1 DFQATT, CDR2 SNEGSKA (reference sequence). CDR3 loop: CSARPNPTGNYGYTF. The CDR3 region has the DNA TGCAGTGCTAGACCGAACCCGACAGGGAACTATGGCTACACCTTC.

This clonotype was seen ten or more times. The V and J genes are TRBV12-3 or TRBV12-4 and TRBJ1-5; 7 bases agree with TRBD1. The CDR3 length is 14 residues. V shed 3 bases and J 3 bases; nucleotides not matched to a gene: 2. CDR3 protein: CASSLGQSNQPQHF. In nucleotides, the CDR3 is TGTGCCAGCAGTTTGGGACAGTCCAATCAGCCCCAGCATTTT.

The CDR3 loop reads CAWSVDGYTEAFF. CDR3 bases: TGTGCCTGGAGTGTCGACGGGTACACTGAAGCTTTCTTT. The chain employs TRBV30 and TRBJ1-1; D is uncertain. The CDR3 runs 13 residues. From germline, CDR1 is GTSNPN and CDR2 SVGIG (reference sequence). V dropped 0 bases and J dropped 3 bases, with 8 bases sitting between them.

V is TRBV15 and J is TRBJ2-7; TRBD1 agrees at 8 bases. This CDR3 has 14 residues. Germline V gene data show CDR1 as LNHNV and CDR2 as YYDKDF (reference sequence). V lost 3 bases, J lost 3 bases, and 4 bases stayed unmatched. For the CDR3, the DNA is TGTGCCACCAGCAGGGGACAGGCAATCTACGAGCAGTACTTC. Translation gives CATSRGQAIYEQYF.

This clonotype was recorded many times. The rearrangement links TRBV12-3 or TRBV12-4 to TRBJ1-1; no definite D call. The V end lost 5 bases, the J end lost 4 bases, and 17 bases lay between the germline ends. The CDR3 extends over 15 amino acids. The CDR3 spells CASSTLDPRITEAFF. In DNA form, the CDR3 reads TGTGCCAGCAGTACATTAGACCCACGGATCACTGAAGCTTTCTTT.

This clonotype was seen many times. The rearrangement joins TRBV5-1 to TRBJ2-7, with D tentatively TRBD1 (5 bases). The CDR3 loop spans 16 amino acids. The V gene lost 4 bases and the J gene lost 0 bases, with 17 bases spanning the gap. Germline V gene data show CDR1 as SGHRS and CDR2 as YFSETQ. The CDR3 nucleotides read TGCGCCAGCAGCCCTGGGGCAGGGCCCCTCTCCTACGAGCAGTACTTC. This sequence encodes CASSPGAGPLSYEQYF.

This sequence joins TRBV7-3 and TRBJ1-1; TRBD1 might be the D (6 bases). The CDR3 loop spans 15 amino acids. Germline V gene sequence: CDR1 SGHTA, CDR2 FQGTGA. With 1 base removed from V and 5 bases from J, the gap between germline ends came to 14 bases. The CDR3 nucleotides read TGTGCCAGCAGCTTAAAGGGGGGTATCTCGACTGAAGCTTTCTTT. This codes for CASSLKGGISTEAFF.